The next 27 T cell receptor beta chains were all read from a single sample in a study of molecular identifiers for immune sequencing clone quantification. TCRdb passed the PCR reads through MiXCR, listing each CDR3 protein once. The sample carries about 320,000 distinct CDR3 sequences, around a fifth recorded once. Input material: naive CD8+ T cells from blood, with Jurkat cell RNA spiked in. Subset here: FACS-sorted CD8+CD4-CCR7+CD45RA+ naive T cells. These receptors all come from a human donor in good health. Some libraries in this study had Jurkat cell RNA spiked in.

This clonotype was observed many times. As DNA, the CDR3 is TGTGCCAGCATTCCAAGACCTAGCGGGAGGGTCGGAGATACGCAGTATTTT. It is translated as CASIPRPSGRVGDTQYF. The V gene is TRBV28, the J gene TRBJ2-3; the match to TRBD2 covers 12 bases. The CDR3 loop spans 17 amino acids. Trimming at V came to 7 bases and at J to 5 bases, leaving 13 bases not matched to a gene. Germline loops: CDR1 MDHEN, CDR2 SYDVKM. The whole variable domain, remainder taken from reference TRBV28 and TRBJ2-3, is DVKVTQSSRYLVKRTGEKVFLECVQDMDHENMFWYRQDPGLGLRLIYFSYDVKMKEKGDIPEGYSVSREKKERFSLILESASTNQTSMYLCASIPRPSGRVGDTQYFGPGTRLTVL.

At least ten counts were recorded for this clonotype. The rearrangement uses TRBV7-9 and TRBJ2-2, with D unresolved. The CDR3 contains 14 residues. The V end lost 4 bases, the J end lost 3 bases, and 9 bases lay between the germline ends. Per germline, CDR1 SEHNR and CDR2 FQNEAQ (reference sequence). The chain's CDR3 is CASSSPDYTGELFF. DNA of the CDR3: TGTGCCAGCAGCTCACCTGACTACACCGGGGAGCTGTTTTTT.

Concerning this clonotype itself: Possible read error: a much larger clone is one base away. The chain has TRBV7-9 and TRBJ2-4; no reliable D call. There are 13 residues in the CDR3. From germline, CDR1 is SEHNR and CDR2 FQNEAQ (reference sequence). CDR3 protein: CASSLENLNIRYF. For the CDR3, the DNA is TGTGCCAGCAGCTTAGAGAATTTAAACATTCGGTACTTC.

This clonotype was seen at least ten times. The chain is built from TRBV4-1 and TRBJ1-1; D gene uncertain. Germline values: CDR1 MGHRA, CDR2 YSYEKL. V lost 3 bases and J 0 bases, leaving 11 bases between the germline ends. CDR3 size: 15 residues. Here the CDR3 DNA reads TGCGCCAGCAGCCAGAGCGGGGTTGTGAACACTGAAGCTTTCTTT. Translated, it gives CASSQSGVVNTEAFF.

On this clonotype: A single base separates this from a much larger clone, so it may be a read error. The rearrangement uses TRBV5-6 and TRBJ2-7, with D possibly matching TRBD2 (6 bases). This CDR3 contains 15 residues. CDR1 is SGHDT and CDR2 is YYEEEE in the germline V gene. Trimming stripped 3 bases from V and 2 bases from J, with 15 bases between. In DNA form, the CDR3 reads TGTGCCAGCAGCTGGGGGGTTGCGGCCACCTACGAGCAGTACTTC. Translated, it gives CASSWGVAATYEQYF.

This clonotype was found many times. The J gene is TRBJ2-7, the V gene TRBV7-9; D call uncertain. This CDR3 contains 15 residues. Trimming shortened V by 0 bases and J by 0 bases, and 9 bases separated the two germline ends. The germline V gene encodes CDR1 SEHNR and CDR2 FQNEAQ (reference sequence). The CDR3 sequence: CASSLAGRSSYEQYF. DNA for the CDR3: TGTGCCAGCAGCTTAGCCGGACGGAGCTCCTACGAGCAGTACTTC.

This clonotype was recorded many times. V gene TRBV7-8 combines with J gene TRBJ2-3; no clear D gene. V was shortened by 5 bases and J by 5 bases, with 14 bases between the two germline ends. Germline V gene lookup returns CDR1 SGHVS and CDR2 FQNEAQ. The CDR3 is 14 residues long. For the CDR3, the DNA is TGTGCCAGCAGCCCGGCGTCCGTTGGAGATACGCAGTATTTT. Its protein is CASSPASVGDTQYF.

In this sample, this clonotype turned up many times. The CDR3 is CASSLVGDTTDTQYF. The CDR3 DNA reads as TGCGCCAGCAGCTTGGTTGGGGACACCACAGATACGCAGTATTTT. This chain joins TRBV5-1 and TRBJ2-3, with D possibly TRBD1 on 6 matching bases. The CDR3 consists of 15 residues. Per germline, CDR1 SGHRS and CDR2 YFSETQ. The V and J ends lost 0 bases and 2 bases respectively, with 10 bases between them.

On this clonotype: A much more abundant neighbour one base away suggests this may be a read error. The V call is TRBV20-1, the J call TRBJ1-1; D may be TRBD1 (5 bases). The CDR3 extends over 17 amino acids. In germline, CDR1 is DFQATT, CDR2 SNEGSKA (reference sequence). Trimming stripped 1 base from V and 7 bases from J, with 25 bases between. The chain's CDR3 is CSARGIEGLAFVREAFF. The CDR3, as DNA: TGCAGTGCTAGAGGTATCGAGGGACTGGCATTCGTTCGTGAAGCTTTCTTT.

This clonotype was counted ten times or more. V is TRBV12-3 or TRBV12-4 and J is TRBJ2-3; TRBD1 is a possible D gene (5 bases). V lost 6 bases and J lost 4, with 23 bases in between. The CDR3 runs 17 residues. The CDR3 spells CASRLRLGPRRADTQYF. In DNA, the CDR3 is TGTGCCAGCAGGCTCCGGCTGGGTCCCCGCAGGGCAGATACGCAGTATTTT.

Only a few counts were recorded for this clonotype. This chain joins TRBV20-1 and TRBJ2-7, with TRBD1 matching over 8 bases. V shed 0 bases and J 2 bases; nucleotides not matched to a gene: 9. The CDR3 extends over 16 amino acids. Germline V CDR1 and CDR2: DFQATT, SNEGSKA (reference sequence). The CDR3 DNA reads TGCAGTGCTAGAGAAGGTCTCGGGACAGGAGCCTACGAGCAGTACTTC. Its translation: CSAREGLGTGAYEQYF.

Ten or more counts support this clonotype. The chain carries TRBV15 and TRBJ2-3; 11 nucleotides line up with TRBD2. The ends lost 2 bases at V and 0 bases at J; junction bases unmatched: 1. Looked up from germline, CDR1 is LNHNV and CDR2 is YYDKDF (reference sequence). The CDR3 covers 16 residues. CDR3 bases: TGTGCCACCAGCAGAAGACTAGCGGGGAGCACAGATACGCAGTATTTT. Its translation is CATSRRLAGSTDTQYF.

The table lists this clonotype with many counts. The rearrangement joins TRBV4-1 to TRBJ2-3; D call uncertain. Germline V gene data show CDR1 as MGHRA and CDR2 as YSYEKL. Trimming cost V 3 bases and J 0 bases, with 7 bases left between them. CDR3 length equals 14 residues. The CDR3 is CASSQVVSTDTQYF. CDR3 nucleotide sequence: TGCGCCAGCAGCCAGGTGGTGAGCACAGATACGCAGTATTTT.

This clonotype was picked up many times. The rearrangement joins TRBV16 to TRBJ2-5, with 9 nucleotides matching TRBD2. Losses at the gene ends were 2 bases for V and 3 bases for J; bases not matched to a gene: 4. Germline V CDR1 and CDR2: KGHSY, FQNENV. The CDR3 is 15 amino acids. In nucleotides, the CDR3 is TGTGCCAGCAGCCAAATGGCTAGCGGGAAAGAGACCCAGTACTTC. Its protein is CASSQMASGKETQYF.

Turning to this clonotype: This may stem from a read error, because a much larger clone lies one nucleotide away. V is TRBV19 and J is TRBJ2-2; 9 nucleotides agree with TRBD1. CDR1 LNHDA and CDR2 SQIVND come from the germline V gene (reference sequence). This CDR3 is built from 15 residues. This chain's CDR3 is CACSHADRGTGELFF. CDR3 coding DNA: TGTGCCTGTAGCCACGCGGACAGGGGCACCGGGGAGCTGTTTTTT. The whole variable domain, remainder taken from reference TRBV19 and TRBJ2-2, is DGGITQSPKYLFRKEGQNVTLSCEQNLNHDAMYWYRQDPGQGLRLIYYSQIVNDFQKGDIAEGYSVSREKKESFPLTVTSAQKNPTAFYLCACSHADRGTGELFFGEGSRLTVL.

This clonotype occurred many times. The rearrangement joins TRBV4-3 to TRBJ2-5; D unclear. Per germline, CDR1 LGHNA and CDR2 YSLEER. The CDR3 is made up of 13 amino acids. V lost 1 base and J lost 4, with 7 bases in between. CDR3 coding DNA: TGCGCCAGCAGCCAAGGCTCGGTAGAGACCCAGTACTTC. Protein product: CASSQGSVETQYF.

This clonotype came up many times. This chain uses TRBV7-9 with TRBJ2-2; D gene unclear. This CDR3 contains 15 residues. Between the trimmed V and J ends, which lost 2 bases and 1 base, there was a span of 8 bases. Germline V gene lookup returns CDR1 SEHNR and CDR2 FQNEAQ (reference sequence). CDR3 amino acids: CASSLLEKNTGELFF. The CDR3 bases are TGTGCCAGCAGCTTATTGGAGAAGAACACCGGGGAGCTGTTTTTT.

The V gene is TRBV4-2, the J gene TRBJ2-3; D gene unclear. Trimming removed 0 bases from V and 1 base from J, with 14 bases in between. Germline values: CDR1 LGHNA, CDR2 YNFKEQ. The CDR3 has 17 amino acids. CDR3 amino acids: CASSQDLKRLGTDTQYF. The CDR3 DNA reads TGTGCCAGCAGCCAAGATCTTAAGAGGTTGGGCACAGATACGCAGTATTTT.

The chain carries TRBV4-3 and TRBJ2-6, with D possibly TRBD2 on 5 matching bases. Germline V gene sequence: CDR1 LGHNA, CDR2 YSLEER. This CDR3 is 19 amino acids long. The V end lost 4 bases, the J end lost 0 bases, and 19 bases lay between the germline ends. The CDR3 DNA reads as TGCGCCAGCAGCCCATGGAGTTCGGACGGGAACTCTGGGGCCAACGTCCTGACTTTC. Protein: CASSPWSSDGNSGANVLTF.

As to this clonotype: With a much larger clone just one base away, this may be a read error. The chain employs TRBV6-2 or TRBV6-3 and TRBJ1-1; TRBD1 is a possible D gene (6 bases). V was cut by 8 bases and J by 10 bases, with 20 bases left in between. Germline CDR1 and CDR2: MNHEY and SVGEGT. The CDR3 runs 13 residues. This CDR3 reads CASYTGMAPGAFF. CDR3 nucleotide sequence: TGTGCCAGCTACACAGGGATGGCGCCTGGAGCTTTCTTT.

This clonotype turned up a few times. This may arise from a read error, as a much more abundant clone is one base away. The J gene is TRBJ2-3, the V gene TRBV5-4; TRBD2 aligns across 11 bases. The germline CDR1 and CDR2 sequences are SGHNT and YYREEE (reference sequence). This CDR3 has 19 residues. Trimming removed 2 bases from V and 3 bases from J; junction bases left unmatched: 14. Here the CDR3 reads CASSFSLAGGPGQTDTQYF. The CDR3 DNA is TGTGCCAGCAGCTTCTCTCTAGCGGGAGGCCCCGGCCAGACAGATACGCAGTATTTT.

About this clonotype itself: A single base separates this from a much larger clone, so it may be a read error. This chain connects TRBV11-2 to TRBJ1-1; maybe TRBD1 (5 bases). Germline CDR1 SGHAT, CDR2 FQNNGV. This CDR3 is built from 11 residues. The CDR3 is CASRSGTGAFF. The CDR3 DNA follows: TGTGCCAGCAGATCGGGGACTGGAGCTTTCTTT.

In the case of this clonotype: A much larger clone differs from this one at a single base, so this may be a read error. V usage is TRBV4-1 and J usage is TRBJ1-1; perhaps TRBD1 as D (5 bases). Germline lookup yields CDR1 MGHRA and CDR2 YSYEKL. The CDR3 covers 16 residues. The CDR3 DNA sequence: TGCGCCAGCAGCCAAGTCGACGGCGGGGTTGGGACTGGAGCTTTCTTT. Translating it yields CASSQVDGGVGTGAFF.

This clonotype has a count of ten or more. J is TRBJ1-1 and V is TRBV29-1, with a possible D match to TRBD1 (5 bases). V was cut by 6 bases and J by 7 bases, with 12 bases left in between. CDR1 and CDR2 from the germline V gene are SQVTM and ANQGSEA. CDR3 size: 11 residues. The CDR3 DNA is TGCAGCGTCACGGGGCTGCATGAAGCTTTCTTT. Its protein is CSVTGLHEAFF. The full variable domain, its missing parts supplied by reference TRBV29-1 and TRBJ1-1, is SAVISQKPSRDICQRGTSLTIQCQVDSQVTMMFWYRQQPGQSLTLIATANQGSEATYESGFVIDKFPISRPNLTFSTLTVSNMSPEDSSIYLCSVTGLHEAFFGQGTRLTVV.

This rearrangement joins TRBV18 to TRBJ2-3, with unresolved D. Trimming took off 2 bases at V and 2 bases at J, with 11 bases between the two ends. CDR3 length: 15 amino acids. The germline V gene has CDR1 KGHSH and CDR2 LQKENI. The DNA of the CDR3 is TGTGCCAGCTCACCAAAGCCTCCCGCCACAGATACGCAGTATTTT. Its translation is CASSPKPPATDTQYF. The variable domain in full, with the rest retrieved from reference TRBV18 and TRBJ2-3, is NAGVMQNPRHLVRRRGQEARLRCSPMKGHSHVYWYRQLPEEGLKFMVYLQKENIIDESGMPKERFSAEFPKEGPSILRIQQVVRGDSAAYFCASSPKPPATDTQYFGPGTRLTVL.

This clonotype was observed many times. The CDR3 DNA reads as TGTGCCAGCAGCCAAGCGGGAGCCAAGGAGACCCAGTACTTC. This codes for CASSQAGAKETQYF. J is TRBJ2-5 and V is TRBV12-3 or TRBV12-4; 8 nucleotides agree with TRBD2. V was pared by 6 bases and J by 5 bases, with 8 bases of the junction left unmatched. The CDR3 runs 14 residues.

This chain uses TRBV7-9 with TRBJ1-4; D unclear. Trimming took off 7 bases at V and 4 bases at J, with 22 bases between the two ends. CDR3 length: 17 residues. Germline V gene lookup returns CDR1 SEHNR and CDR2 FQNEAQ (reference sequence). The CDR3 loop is CASNSRSADPFNEKLFF. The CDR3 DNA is TGTGCCAGCAACTCAAGGAGTGCCGACCCATTTAATGAAAAACTGTTTTTT.